This T cell receptor beta chain was profiled in a study of blood T cell repertoires in COVID-19. Study at large: The United States, Italy and Spain provided the acute and convalescent COVID-19 samples. Sources were T cells, B-cell-depleted T cells, or PBMCs; the material itself was cDNA or gDNA.

CDR1 is LGHDT and CDR2 is YNNKEL in the germline V gene (reference sequence). There are 17 residues in the CDR3. The V gene end was trimmed by 3 bases and the J gene end by 4 bases; junction bases not matched to a gene: 13. Here immunoSEQ multiplex PCR was the method, and the copy in TCRdb shows in-frame clones only, minus some. The sample lists 85,000 to 95,000 clones, 88% seen once, with 0.47% in the top ten. The sample was peripheral blood. The source of this sequence is a man aged 55-75 years with acute or convalescent COVID-19. This chain links TRBV3-1 (or the pseudogene TRBV3-2) with TRBJ2-3; 7 bases line up with TRBD2. CDR3 amino acids: CASSHKPAGAGSDTQYF. In nucleotides, the CDR3 is TGTGCCAGCAGCCACAAGCCCGCAGGAGCGGGATCAGATACGCAGTATTTT.